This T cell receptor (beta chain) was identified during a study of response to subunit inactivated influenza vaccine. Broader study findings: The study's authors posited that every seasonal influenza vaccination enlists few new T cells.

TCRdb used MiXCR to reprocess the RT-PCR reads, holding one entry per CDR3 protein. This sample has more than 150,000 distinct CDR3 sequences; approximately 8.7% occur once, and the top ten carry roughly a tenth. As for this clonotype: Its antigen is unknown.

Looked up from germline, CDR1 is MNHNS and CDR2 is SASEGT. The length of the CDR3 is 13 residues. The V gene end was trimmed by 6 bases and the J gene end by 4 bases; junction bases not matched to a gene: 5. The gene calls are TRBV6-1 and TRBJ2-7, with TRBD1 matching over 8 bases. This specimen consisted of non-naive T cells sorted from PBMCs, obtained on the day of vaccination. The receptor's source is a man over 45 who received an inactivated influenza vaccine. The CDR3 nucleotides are TGTGCCAGCAGCATAGACAGGGGTTACGAGCAGTACTTC. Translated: CASSIDRGYEQYF.